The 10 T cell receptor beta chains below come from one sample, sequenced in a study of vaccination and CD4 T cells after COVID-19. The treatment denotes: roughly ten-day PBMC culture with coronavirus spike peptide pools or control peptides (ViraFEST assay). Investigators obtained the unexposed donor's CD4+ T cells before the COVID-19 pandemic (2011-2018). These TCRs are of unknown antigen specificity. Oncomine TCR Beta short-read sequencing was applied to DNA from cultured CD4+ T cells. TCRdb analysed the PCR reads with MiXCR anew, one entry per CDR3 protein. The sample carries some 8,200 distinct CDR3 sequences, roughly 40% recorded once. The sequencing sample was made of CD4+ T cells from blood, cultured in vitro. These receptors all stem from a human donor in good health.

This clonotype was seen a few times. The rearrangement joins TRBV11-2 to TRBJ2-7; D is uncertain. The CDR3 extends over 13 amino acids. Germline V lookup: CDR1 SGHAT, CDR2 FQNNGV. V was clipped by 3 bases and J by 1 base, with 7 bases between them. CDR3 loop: CASSFLQSYEQYF. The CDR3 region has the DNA TGTGCCAGCAGCTTTTTACAGTCCTACGAGCAGTACTTC.

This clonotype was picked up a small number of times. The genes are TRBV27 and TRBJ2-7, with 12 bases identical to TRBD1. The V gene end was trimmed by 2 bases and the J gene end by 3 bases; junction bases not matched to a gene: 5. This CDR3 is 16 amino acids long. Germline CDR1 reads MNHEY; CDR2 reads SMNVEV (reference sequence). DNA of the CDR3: TGTGCCAGCAGTTTAGCGGGGACAGGGGGCGGCTACGAGCAGTACTTC. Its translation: CASSLAGTGGGYEQYF.

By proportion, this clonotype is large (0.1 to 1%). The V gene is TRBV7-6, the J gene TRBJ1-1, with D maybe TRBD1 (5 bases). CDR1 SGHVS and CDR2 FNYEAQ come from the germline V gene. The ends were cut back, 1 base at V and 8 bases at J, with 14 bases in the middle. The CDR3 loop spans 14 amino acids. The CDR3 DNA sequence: TGTGCCAGCAGCTTAGGGGGGGGGACGGGAGAAGCTTTCTTT. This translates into CASSLGGGTGEAFF.

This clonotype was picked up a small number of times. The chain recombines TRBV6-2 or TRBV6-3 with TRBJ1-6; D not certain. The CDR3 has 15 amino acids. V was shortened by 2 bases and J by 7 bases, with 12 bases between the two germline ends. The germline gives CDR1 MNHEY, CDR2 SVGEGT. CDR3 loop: CASSYVGFGNSPLHF. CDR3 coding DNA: TGTGCCAGCAGTTACGTAGGTTTCGGGAATTCACCCCTCCACTTT.

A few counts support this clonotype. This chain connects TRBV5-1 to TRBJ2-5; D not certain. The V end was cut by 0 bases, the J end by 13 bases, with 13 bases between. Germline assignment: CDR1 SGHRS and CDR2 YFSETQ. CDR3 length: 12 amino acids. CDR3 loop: CASSLGSGPGYF. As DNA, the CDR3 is TGCGCCAGCAGCTTGGGATCCGGCCCCGGGTACTTC.

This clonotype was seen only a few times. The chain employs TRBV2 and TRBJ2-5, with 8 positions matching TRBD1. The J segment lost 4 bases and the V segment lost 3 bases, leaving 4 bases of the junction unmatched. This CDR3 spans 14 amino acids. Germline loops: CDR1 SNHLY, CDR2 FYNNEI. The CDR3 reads CASSDRGLGETQYF. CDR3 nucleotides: TGTGCCAGCAGTGACAGGGGGCTCGGAGAGACCCAGTACTTC. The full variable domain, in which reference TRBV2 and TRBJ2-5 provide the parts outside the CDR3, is EPEVTQTPSHQVTQMGQEVILRCVPISNHLYFYWYRQILGQKVEFLVSFYNNEISEKSEIFDDQFSVERPDGSNFTLKIRSTKLEDSAMYFCASSDRGLGETQYFGPGTRLLVL.

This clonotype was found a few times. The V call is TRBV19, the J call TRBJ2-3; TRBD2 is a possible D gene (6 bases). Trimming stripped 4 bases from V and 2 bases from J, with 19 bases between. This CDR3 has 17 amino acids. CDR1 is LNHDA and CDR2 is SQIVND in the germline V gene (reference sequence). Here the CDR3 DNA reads TGTGCCAGTAGTACTGGGCGGGGCAGGTCGCACACAGATACGCAGTATTTT. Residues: CASSTGRGRSHTDTQYF.

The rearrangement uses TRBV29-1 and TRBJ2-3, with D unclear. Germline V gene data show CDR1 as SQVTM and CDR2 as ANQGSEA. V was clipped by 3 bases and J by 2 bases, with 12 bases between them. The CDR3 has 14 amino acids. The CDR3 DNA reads TGCAGCGTTGAGGTTGCCTCCTCCACAGATACGCAGTATTTT. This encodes CSVEVASSTDTQYF.

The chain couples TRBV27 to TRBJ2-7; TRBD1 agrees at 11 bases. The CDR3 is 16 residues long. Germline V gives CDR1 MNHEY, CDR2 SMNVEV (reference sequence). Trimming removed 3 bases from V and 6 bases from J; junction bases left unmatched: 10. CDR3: CASSFRGQGAKTEQYF. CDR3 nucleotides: TGTGCCAGCAGTTTCCGTGGACAGGGGGCCAAAACCGAGCAGTACTTC.

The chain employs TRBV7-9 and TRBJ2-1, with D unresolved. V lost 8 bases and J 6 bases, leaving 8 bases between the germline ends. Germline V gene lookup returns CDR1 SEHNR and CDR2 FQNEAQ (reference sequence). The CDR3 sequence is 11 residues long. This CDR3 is CASSTTNEQFF. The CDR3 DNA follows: TGTGCCAGCTCTACAACCAATGAGCAGTTCTTC.